This entry lists 16 T cell receptor beta chains sequenced from one sample in a study of blood T cell repertoires in COVID-19. Libraries were prepared by immunoSEQ multiplex PCR; TCRdb keeps only in-frame clonotypes and omits some of them. This table holds 350,000 or so clones, roughly 86% found once. The specimen sequenced was PBMCs or T cells enriched from blood (not recorded which). These receptors originate from a woman aged 25 to 39 who had been exposed to COVID-19.

The genes are TRBV27 and TRBJ2-2, with 8 nucleotides matching TRBD2. The V and J ends lost 0 bases and 5 bases, in that order; junction bases with no gene match: 5. CDR1 MNHEY and CDR2 SMNVEV come from the germline V gene (reference sequence). The CDR3 has 16 amino acids. DNA of the CDR3: TGTGCCAGCAGTTTATCACCGGGAGGGGTAACCGGGGAGCTGTTTTTT. This codes for CASSLSPGGVTGELFF.

The chain employs TRBV6-4 and TRBJ2-3; D gene uncertain. Per the germline V gene, CDR1 is MRHNA and CDR2 is SNTAGT. CDR3 length equals 12 residues. V gave up 3 bases and J gave up 5 bases, with 6 bases separating them. The chain's CDR3 is CASSEAGDTQYF. In nucleotides, the CDR3 is TGTGCCAGCAGTGAGGCAGGAGATACGCAGTATTTT.

The chain joins TRBV15 to TRBJ1-4; D possibly corresponds to TRBD1 (6 bases). CDR1 is LNHNV, CDR2 YYDKDF, per germline (reference sequence). The CDR3 totals 15 residues. V was cut by 1 base and J by 7 bases, with 13 bases left in between. DNA for the CDR3: TGTGCCACCAGCAGAGTTGGGAACAGGGCTGAAAAACTGTTTTTT. Amino acids: CATSRVGNRAEKLFF. The full variable domain, with the rest looked up from reference TRBV15 and TRBJ1-4, is DAMVIQNPRYQVTQFGKPVTLSCSQTLNHNVMYWYQQKSSQAPKLLFHYYDKDFNNEADTPDNFQSRRPNTSFCFLDIRSPGLGDTAMYLCATSRVGNRAEKLFFGSGTQLSVL.

This chain joins TRBV2 and TRBJ2-5; D not certain. CDR3 length: 14 amino acids. Germline CDR1 is SNHLY and CDR2 is FYNNEI. V shed 0 bases and J shed 5 bases, with 10 bases lying between them. The CDR3 protein is CASSEALVGETQYF. The CDR3 DNA reads as TGTGCCAGCAGTGAAGCGTTAGTCGGGGAGACCCAGTACTTC.

The genes are TRBV28 and TRBJ1-6; 9 bases are shared with TRBD1. Germline CDR1 and CDR2: MDHEN and SYDVKM. This CDR3 has 17 amino acids. After removal of 8 bases from V and 5 bases from J, the junction contained 13 bases not matched to a gene. CDR3 in DNA: TGTGCCAGCCTCTCCACGACAGGGGGGATGCATAATTCACCCCTCCACTTT. Amino acids: CASLSTTGGMHNSPLHF.

The V gene is TRBV5-1, the J gene TRBJ1-5, with 9 nucleotides matching TRBD1. The ends lost 3 bases at V and 2 bases at J; junction bases unmatched: 0. The CDR3 extends over 14 amino acids. Per the germline V gene, CDR1 is SGHRS and CDR2 is YFSETQ. CDR3 sequence: CASSWTGGNQPQHF. CDR3 DNA sequence: TGCGCCAGCAGCTGGACAGGGGGCAATCAGCCCCAGCATTTT.

J is TRBJ1-1 and V is TRBV28; D may be TRBD1 (5 bases). With 3 bases removed from V and 0 bases from J, the gap between germline ends came to 11 bases. Germline CDR1 MDHEN, CDR2 SYDVKM. This CDR3 is built from 15 residues. CDR3 bases: TGTGCCAGCAGTTTCTCGTGGGGCGTGAACACTGAAGCTTTCTTT. This codes for CASSFSWGVNTEAFF.

The chain employs TRBV19 and TRBJ2-7; 7 nucleotides agree with TRBD2. The CDR3 spans 14 residues. V trimming: 4 bases; J trimming: 4 bases; junction bases outside the gene matches: 7. CDR1 is LNHDA and CDR2 is SQIVND in the germline V gene (reference sequence). The CDR3 bases are TGTGCCAGTAGTACATTGACTAGCATGTACGAGCAGTACTTC. Its translation is CASSTLTSMYEQYF.

This clone was recorded once. The chain employs TRBV6-2 or TRBV6-3 and TRBJ1-2, with D possibly matching TRBD1 (6 bases). The CDR3 contains 13 residues. Trimming took 6 bases from V and 7 from J, leaving 15 bases between them. Germline CDR1 MNHEY, CDR2 SVGEGT. CDR3 DNA: TGTGCCAGCAGCCCCTTCAGGGGTGGTGGCTACACCTTC. This encodes CASSPFRGGGYTF.

The chain recombines TRBV28 with TRBJ2-1; 13 bases are a match to TRBD2. Looked up from germline, CDR1 is MDHEN and CDR2 is SYDVKM. The CDR3 contains 16 residues. Unmatched junction bases numbered 9, after V lost 5 bases and J lost 8 bases. CDR3: CASSAQGTSGTHEQFF. CDR3 sequence (DNA): TGTGCCAGCAGTGCGCAAGGGACTAGCGGGACCCATGAGCAGTTCTTC. Using reference TRBV28 and TRBJ2-1 for the parts outside the CDR3, the full variable domain is DVKVTQSSRYLVKRTGEKVFLECVQDMDHENMFWYRQDPGLGLRLIYFSYDVKMKEKGDIPEGYSVSREKKERFSLILESASTNQTSMYLCASSAQGTSGTHEQFFGPGTRLTVL.

The J gene is TRBJ2-7, the V gene TRBV28; weak D call: TRBD1 (5 bases). Per the germline V gene, CDR1 is MDHEN and CDR2 is SYDVKM. This CDR3 contains 13 residues. The V gene lost 9 bases and the J gene lost 0 bases, with 12 bases spanning the gap. CDR3 in DNA: TGTGCCAGTATCCCCGGACACTCCTACGAGCAGTACTTC. It codes for CASIPGHSYEQYF.

V gene TRBV6-5 combines with J gene TRBJ1-5; D possibly corresponds to TRBD1 (6 bases). Trimming took 4 bases from V and 6 from J, leaving 16 bases between them. The CDR3 loop spans 15 amino acids. The germline CDR1 and CDR2 sequences are MNHEY and SVGAGI. The CDR3, as DNA: TGTGCCAGCAGTTCCTCCCGGGGCAGGGGTCAGCCCCAGCATTTT. Its translation is CASSSSRGRGQPQHF.

The genes are TRBV7-2 and TRBJ2-1; TRBD2 matches 11 bases. Germline CDR1 is SGHTA and CDR2 is FQGNSA. The CDR3 sequence is 17 residues long. With 5 bases clipped from V and 1 base from J, the junction kept 7 bases outside the gene matches. The CDR3 bases are TGTGCCAGCAGCGTTATAGCGGGAGGGTCGTCCTACAATGAGCAGTTCTTC. Protein: CASSVIAGGSSYNEQFF.

The CDR3 here is CASTTFQGYNYGYTF. DNA for the CDR3: TGTGCCAGCACCACTTTCCAGGGTTATAACTATGGCTACACCTTC. The J gene is TRBJ1-2, the V gene TRBV27, with D perhaps matching TRBD1 (5 bases). V lost 7 bases to trimming and J lost 1 base, with 16 bases between them. In germline, CDR1 is MNHEY, CDR2 SMNVEV (reference sequence). This CDR3 contains 15 residues.

The rearrangement uses TRBV14 and TRBJ1-4; D may be TRBD1 (5 bases). The germline CDR1 and CDR2 sequences are SGHDN and FVKESK. The CDR3 covers 18 residues. V was clipped by 0 bases and J by 11 bases, with 25 bases between them. This chain's CDR3 is CASSQEKSLGLRPSKLFF. DNA for the CDR3: TGTGCCAGCAGCCAAGAAAAATCTTTGGGACTCCGGCCTTCGAAACTGTTTTTT.

The chain couples TRBV14 to TRBJ1-2; D possibly corresponds to TRBD1 (5 bases). The CDR3 has 13 residues. V was trimmed by 1 base and J by 4 bases, leaving 7 bases between them. Germline V gene sequence: CDR1 SGHDN, CDR2 FVKESK. The chain's CDR3 is CASSQARVYGYTF. Written as DNA, the CDR3 is TGTGCCAGCAGCCAAGCCAGGGTCTATGGCTACACCTTC.